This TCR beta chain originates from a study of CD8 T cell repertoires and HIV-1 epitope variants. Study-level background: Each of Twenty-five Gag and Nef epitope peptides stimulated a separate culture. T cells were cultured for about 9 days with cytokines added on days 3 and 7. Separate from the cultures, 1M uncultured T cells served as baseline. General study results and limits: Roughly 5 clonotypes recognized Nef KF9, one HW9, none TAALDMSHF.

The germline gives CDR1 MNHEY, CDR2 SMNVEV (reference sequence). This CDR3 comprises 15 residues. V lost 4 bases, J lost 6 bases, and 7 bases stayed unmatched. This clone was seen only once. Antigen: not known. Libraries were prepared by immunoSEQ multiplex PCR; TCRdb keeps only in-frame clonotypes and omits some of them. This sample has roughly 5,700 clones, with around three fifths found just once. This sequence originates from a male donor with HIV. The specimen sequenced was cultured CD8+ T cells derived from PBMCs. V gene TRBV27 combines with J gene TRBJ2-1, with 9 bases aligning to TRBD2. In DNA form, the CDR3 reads TGTGCCAGCAGTTCTCCCCTAGCGGGACGCAATGAGCAGTTCTTC. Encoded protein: CASSSPLAGRNEQFF.